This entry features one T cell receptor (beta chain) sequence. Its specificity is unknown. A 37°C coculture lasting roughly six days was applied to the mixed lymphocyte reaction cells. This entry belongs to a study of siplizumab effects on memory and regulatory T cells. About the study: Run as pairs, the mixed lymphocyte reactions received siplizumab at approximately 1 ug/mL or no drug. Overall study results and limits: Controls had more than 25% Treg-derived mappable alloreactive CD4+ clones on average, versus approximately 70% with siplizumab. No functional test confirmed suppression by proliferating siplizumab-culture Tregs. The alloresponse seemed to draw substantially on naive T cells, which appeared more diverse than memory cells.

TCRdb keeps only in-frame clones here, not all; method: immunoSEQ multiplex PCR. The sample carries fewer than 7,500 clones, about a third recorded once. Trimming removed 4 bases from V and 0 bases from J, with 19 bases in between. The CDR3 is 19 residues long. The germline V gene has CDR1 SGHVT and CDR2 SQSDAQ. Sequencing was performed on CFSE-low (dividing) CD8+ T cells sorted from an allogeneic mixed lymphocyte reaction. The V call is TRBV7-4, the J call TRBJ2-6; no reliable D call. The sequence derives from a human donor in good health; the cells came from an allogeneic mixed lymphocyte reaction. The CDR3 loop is CASSSTRVLSSSGANVLTF. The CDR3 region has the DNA TGTGCCAGCAGCTCGACCCGGGTCCTTTCCTCCTCTGGGGCCAACGTCCTGACTTTC.